One and the same sample provided the 5 T cell receptor beta chains below, sequenced in a study of blood T cell repertoires in COVID-19 (dated by TCRdb to about 2020). The library relied on the immunoSEQ multiplex PCR assay. Sourced from immuneACCESS, this table was stored by TCRdb with only in-frame sequences that have V and J called. A share of the clones is absent; for the studies checked, an unresolved V gene accounts for under half, and the remainder has no known explanation. The sample includes 160,000 or so clones, with 79% observed a single time. The top ten constitute roughly 8% of the sample. The material sequenced was peripheral blood. The source is a woman between 55 and 75 years old with COVID-19, enrolled during active disease.

The chain recombines TRBV7-9 with TRBJ2-4; D uncertain. The length of the CDR3 is 13 residues. V lost 5 bases to trimming and J lost 5 bases, with 10 bases between them. Germline CDR1 is SEHNR and CDR2 is FQNEAQ (reference sequence). The CDR3 region has the DNA TGTGCCAGCAGCCCCCGGGTCGAAAACATTCAGTACTTC. It specifies CASSPRVENIQYF.

V is TRBV7-6 and J is TRBJ2-1, with 8 bases matching TRBD2. Trimming at V came to 5 bases and at J to 9 bases, leaving 12 bases not matched to a gene. CDR3 size: 15 residues. CDR1 and CDR2 from the germline V gene are SGHVS and FNYEAQ. The CDR3 coding sequence is TGTGCCAGCAGCGGAATCTCCGGGACTAGGGCTGAGCAGTTCTTC. It is translated as CASSGISGTRAEQFF.

The chain uses TRBV2 and TRBJ1-2; D not resolved. The germline V gene encodes CDR1 SNHLY and CDR2 FYNNEI. Between the trimmed V and J ends, which lost 4 bases and 0 bases, there was a span of 15 bases. The CDR3 has 16 amino acids. The CDR3 nucleotides read TGTGCCAGCAGTGTAGTGTCTGGCGGGCCTAACTATGGCTACACCTTC. This encodes CASSVVSGGPNYGYTF.

The chain couples TRBV11-2 to TRBJ2-7; tentatively, D is TRBD1 (6 bases). Deletions cut 5 bases from V and 5 bases from J, with 19 bases between. The CDR3 covers 15 residues. CDR1 SGHAT and CDR2 FQNNGV come from the germline V gene. The CDR3 region has the DNA TGTGCCAGCAGCCTATACAGGGCAGGCGCGGACGAGCAGTACTTC. Translating it yields CASSLYRAGADEQYF.

The chain couples TRBV19 to TRBJ2-7, with 9 bases lining up with TRBD2. The V and J ends lost 7 bases and 0 bases, in that order; junction bases with no gene match: 4. Germline-derived CDR1 and CDR2 are LNHDA and SQIVND (reference sequence). This CDR3 is built from 14 residues. Here the CDR3 reads CASNPGLASYEQYF. As DNA, the CDR3 is TGTGCCAGTAACCCGGGACTAGCCTCCTACGAGCAGTACTTC.